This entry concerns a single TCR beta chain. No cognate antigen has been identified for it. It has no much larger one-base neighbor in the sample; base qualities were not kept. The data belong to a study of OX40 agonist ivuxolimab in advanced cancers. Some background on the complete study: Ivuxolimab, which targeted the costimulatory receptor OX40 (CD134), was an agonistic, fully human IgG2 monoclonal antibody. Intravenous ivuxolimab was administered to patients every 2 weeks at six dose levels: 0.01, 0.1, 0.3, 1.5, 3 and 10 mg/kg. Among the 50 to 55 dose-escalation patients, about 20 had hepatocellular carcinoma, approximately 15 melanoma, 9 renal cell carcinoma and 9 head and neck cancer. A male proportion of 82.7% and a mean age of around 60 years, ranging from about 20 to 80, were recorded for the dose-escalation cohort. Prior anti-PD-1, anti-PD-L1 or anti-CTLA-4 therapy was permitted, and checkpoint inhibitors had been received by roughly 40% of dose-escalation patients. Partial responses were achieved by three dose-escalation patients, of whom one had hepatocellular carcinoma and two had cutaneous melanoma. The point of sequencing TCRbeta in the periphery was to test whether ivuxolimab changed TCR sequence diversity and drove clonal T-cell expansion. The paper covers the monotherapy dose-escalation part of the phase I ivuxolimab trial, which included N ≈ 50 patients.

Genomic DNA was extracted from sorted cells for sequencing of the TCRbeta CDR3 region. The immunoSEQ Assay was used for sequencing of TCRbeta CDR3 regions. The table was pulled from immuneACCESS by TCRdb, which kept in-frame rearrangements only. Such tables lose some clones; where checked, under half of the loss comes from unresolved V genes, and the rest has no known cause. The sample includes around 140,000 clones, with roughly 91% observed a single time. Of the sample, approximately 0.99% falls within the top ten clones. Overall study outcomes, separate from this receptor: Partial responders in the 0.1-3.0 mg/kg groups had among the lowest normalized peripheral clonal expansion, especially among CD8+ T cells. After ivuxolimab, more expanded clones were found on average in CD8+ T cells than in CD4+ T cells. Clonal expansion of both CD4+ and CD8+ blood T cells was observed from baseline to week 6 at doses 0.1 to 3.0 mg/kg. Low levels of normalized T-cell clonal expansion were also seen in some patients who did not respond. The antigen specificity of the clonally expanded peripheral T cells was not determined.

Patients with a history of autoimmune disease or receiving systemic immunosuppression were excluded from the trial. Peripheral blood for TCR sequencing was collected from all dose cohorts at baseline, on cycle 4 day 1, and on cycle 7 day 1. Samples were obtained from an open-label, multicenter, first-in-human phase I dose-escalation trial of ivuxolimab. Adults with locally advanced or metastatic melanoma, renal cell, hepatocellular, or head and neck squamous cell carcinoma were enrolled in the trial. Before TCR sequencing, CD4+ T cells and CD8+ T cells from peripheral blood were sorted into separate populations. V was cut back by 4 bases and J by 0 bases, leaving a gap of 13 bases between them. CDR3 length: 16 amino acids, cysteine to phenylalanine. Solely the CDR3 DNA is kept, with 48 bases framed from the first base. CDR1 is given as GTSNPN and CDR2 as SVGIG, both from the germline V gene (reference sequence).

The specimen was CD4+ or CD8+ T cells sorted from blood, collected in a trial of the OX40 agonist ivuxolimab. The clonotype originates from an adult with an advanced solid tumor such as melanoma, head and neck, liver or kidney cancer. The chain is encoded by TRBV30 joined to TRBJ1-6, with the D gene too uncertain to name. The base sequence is TGTGCCTGGACGGTATCTTGGGGCTCCTATAATTCACCCCTCCACTTT. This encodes CAWTVSWGSYNSPLHF.